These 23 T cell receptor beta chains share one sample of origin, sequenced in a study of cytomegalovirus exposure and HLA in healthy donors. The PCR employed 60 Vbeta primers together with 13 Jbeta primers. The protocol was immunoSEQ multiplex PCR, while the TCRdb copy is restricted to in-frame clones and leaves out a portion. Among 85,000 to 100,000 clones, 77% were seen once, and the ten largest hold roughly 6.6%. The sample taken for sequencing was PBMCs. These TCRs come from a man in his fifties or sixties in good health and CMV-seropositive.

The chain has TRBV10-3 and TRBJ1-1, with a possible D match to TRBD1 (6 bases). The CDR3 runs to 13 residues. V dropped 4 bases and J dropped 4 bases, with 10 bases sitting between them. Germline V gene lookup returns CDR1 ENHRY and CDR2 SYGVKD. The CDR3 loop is CAISVQGGTEAFF. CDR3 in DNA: TGTGCCATCAGTGTACAGGGTGGCACTGAAGCTTTCTTT.

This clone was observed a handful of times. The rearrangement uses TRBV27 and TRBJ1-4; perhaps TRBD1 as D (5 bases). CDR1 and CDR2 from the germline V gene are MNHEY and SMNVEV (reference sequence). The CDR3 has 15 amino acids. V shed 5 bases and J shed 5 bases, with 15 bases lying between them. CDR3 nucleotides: TGTGCCAGCAGTATACTGGGGCATTCCAATGAAAAACTGTTTTTT. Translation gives CASSILGHSNEKLFF.

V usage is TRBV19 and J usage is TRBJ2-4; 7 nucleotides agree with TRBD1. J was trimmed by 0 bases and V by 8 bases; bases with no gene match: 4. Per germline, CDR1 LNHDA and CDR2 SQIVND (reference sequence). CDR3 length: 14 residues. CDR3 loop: CASGQVLAKNIQYF. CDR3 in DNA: TGTGCCAGTGGACAGGTACTAGCCAAAAACATTCAGTACTTC.

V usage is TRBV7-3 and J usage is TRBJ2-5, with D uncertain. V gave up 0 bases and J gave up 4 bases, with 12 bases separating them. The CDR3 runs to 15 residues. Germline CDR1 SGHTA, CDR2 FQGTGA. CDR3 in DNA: TGTGCCAGCAGCTTAACGTACAGTCTGGGAGAGACCCAGTACTTC. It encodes CASSLTYSLGETQYF.

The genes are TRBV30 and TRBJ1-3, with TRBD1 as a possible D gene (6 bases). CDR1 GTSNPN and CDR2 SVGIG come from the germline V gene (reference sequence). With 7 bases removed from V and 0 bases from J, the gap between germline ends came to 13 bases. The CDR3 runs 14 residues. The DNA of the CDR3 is TGTGCCTCTACACAGGGACGCTCTGGAAACACCATATATTTT. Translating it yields CASTQGRSGNTIYF. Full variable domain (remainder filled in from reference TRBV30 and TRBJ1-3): SQTIHQWPATLVQPVGSPLSLECTVEGTSNPNLYWYRQAAGRGLQLLFYSVGIGQISSEVPQNLSASRPQDRQFILSSKKLLLSDSGFYLCASTQGRSGNTIYFGEGSWLTVV.

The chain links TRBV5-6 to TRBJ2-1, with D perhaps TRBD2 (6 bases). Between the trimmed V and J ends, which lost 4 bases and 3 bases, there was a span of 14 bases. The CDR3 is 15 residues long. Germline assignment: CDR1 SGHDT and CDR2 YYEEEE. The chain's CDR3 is CASSPGTGIYNEQFF. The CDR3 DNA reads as TGTGCCAGCAGCCCGGGGACTGGGATCTACAATGAGCAGTTCTTC.

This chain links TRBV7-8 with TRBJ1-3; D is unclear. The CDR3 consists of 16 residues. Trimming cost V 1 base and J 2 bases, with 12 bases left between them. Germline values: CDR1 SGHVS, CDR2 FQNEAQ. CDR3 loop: CASSLGVPGTGNTIYF. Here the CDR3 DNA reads TGTGCCAGCAGCTTAGGCGTACCGGGAACTGGAAACACCATATATTTT.

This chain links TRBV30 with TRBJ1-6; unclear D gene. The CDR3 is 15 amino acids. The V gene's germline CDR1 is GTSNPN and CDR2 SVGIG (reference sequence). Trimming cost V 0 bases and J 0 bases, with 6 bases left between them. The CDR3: CAWSVGSSYNSPLHF. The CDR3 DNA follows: TGTGCCTGGAGTGTCGGGAGCTCCTATAATTCACCCCTCCACTTT.

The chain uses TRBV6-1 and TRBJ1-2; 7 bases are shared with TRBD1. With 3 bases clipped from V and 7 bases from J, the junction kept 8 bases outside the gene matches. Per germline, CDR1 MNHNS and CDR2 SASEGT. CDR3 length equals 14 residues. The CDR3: CASSDATGRCGYTF. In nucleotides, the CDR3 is TGTGCCAGCAGTGATGCGACAGGGAGATGTGGCTACACCTTC.

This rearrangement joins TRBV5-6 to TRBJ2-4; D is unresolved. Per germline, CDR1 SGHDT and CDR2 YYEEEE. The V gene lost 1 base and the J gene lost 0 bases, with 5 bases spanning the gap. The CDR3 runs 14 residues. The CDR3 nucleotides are TGTGCCAGCAGCTTGCCTACAGCCAAAAACATTCAGTACTTC. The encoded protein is CASSLPTAKNIQYF.

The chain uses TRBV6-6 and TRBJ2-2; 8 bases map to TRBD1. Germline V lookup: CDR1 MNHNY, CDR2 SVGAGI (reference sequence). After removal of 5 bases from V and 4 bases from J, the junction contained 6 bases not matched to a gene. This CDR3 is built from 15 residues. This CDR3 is CASSLGQGGTGELFF. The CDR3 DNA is TGTGCCAGCAGTCTCGGACAGGGTGGCACCGGGGAGCTGTTTTTT.

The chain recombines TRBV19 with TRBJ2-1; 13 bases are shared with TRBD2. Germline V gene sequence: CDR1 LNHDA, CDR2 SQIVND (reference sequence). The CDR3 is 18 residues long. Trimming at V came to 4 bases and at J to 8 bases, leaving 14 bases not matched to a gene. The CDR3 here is CASSTLPVLAGGLDEQFF. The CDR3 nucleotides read TGTGCCAGTAGTACCCTCCCAGTACTAGCGGGGGGGCTCGATGAGCAGTTCTTC.

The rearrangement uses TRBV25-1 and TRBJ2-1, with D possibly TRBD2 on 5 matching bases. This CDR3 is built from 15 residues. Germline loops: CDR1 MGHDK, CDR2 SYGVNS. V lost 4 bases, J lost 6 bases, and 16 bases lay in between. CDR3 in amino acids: CASSGVSVRANEQFF. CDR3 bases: TGTGCCAGCAGTGGAGTCTCAGTGAGGGCCAATGAGCAGTTCTTC.

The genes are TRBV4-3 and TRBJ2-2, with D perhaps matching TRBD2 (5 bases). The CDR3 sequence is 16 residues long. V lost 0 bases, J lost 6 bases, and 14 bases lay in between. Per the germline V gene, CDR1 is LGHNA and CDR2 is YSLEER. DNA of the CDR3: TGCGCCAGCAGCCAAGATCCCCTCCCTAGCTCCGGGGAGCTGTTTTTT. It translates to CASSQDPLPSSGELFF.

CDR3 sequence (DNA): TGTGCCTGGAGAAATAGTGAGACCCAGTACTTC. This codes for CAWRNSETQYF. The chain links TRBV30 to TRBJ2-5; D remains unclear. This CDR3 spans 11 amino acids. Trimming cost V 3 bases and J 5 bases, with 7 bases left between them. The germline CDR1 and CDR2 sequences are GTSNPN and SVGIG (reference sequence). Based on the CDR3 plus reference TRBV30 and TRBJ2-5, the full variable domain is SQTIHQWPATLVQPVGSPLSLECTVEGTSNPNLYWYRQAAGRGLQLLFYSVGIGQISSEVPQNLSASRPQDRQFILSSKKLLLSDSGFYLCAWRNSETQYFGPGTRLLVL.

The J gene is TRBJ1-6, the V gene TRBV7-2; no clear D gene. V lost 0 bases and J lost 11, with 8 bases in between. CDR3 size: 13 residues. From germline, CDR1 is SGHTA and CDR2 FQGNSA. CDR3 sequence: CASSLATPPPLHF. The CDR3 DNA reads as TGTGCCAGCAGCTTAGCCACACCCCCACCCCTCCACTTT.

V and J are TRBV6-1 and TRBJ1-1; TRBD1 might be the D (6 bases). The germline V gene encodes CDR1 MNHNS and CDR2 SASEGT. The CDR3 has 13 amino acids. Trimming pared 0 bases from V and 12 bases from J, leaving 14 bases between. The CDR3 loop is CASSEALNTGTFF. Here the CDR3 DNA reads TGTGCCAGCAGTGAAGCACTAAATACAGGGACTTTCTTT.

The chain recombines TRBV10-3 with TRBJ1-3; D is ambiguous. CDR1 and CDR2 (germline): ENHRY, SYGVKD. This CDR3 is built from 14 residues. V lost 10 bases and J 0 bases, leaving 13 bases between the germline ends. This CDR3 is CATIQAPSGNTIYF. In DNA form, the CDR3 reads TGTGCCACAATCCAGGCCCCCTCTGGAAACACCATATATTTT.

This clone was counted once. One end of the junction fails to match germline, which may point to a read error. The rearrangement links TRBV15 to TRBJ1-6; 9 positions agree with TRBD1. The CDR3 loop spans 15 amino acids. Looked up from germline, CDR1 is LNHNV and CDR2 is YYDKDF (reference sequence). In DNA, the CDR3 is TGTGCCACCAGCAGAGCCGAGGGACAGGGCTCACCCCTCAACTTT. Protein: CATSRAEGQGSPLNF.

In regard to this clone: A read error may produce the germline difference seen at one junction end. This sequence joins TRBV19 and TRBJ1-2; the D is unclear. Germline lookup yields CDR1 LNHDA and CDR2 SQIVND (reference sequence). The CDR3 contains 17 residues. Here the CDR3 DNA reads TGTGCCAGTTTCAACGCCGGGAGCCGCTACCTTAACTATGGCTACCCCTTC. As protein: CASFNAGSRYLNYGYPF.

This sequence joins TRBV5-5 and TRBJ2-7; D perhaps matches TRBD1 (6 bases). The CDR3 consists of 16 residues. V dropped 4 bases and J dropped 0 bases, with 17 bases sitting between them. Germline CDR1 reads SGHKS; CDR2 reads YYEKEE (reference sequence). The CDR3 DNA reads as TGTGCCAGCAGCCCCGATTCGACAGGCACCTCCTACGAGCAGTACTTC. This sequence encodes CASSPDSTGTSYEQYF.

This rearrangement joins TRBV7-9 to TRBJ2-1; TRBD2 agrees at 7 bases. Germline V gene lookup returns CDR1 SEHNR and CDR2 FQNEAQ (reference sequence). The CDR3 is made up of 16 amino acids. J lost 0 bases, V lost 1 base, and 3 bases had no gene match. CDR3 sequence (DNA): TGTGCCAGCAGCTTAGTGCGGGGGAGCTCCTACAATGAGCAGTTCTTC. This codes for CASSLVRGSSYNEQFF.

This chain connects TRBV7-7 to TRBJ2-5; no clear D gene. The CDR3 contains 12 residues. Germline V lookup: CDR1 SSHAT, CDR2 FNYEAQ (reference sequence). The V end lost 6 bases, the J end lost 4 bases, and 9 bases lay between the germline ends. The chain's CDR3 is CASRGAGETQYF. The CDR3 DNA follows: TGTGCCAGCAGGGGCGCCGGAGAGACCCAGTACTTC.